The 32 T cell receptor beta chains below were found in one sample sequenced in a study of blood T cell repertoires in COVID-19. Repertoires were generated with immunoSEQ multiplex PCR, while TCRdb's copy carries only in-frame clones and drops some. The sample includes 70,000 to 90,000 clones, approximately 78% of them seen just once. Specimen: peripheral blood. Every receptor here comes from a woman in her sixties with acute or convalescent COVID-19.

V gene TRBV30 combines with J gene TRBJ1-4, with no clear D. Trimming removed 7 bases at V and 5 bases at J, with 11 bases between. Looked up from germline, CDR1 is GTSNPN and CDR2 is SVGIG (reference sequence). The CDR3 is 12 amino acids. The CDR3 here is CASVRWNEKLFF. The DNA for the CDR3 is TGTGCCTCGGTACGGTGGAATGAAAAACTGTTTTTT.

The rearrangement uses TRBV6-5 and TRBJ1-1; 7 positions match TRBD1. The V segment lost 5 bases and the J segment 4 bases; nucleotides outside the gene matches: 7. This CDR3 region has 14 residues. Germline V lookup: CDR1 MNHEY, CDR2 SVGAGI. The CDR3 DNA is TGTGCCAGCAGTATAAGGACAGGTGGCACTGAAGCTTTCTTT. Its translation is CASSIRTGGTEAFF.

On this clone: This sequence may be a read error, since a much larger clone differs from it by one base. The sample holds other DNA sequences that translate to the same CDR3. This chain uses TRBV7-9 with TRBJ1-3; D possibly corresponds to TRBD1 (6 bases). The V end was cut by 3 bases, the J end by 0 bases, with 9 bases between. There are 15 residues in the CDR3. The germline gives CDR1 SEHNR, CDR2 FQNEAQ (reference sequence). The CDR3 DNA sequence: TGTGCCAGCAGCTTCGGACAGCACTCTGGAAACACCATATATTTT. Translating it yields CASSFGQHSGNTIYF.

The chain is built from TRBV5-4 and TRBJ1-1, with D unresolved. V lost 0 bases, J lost 0 bases, and 6 bases lay in between. The CDR3 spans 14 residues. CDR1 and CDR2 from the germline V gene are SGHNT and YYREEE (reference sequence). Written as DNA, the CDR3 is TGTGCCAGCAGCTTGGGCGGGCTGAACACTGAAGCTTTCTTT. Protein product: CASSLGGLNTEAFF.

This clone was detected only once. The V call is TRBV4-3, the J call TRBJ2-5, with 8 bases aligning to TRBD1. In germline, CDR1 is LGHNA, CDR2 YSLEER. The CDR3 has 15 residues. V lost 4 bases, J lost 5 bases, and 9 bases stayed unmatched. CDR3 in amino acids: CASSLLDRGEETQYF. The CDR3 DNA is TGCGCCAGCAGCCTACTCGACAGGGGCGAGGAGACCCAGTACTTC.

The genes are TRBV4-3 and TRBJ1-4, with 7 bases lining up with TRBD1. J gave up 14 bases and V 1 base, and 10 bases lay outside the gene matches. This CDR3 has 14 residues. Germline V gene sequence: CDR1 LGHNA, CDR2 YSLEER. As DNA, the CDR3 is TGCGCCAGCAGCCAAGGTCCCACACAGGGGTGGCTGTTTTTT. It specifies CASSQGPTQGWLFF.

The chain uses TRBV2 and TRBJ1-2; possibly TRBD1 for D (5 bases). Germline CDR1 SNHLY, CDR2 FYNNEI. The CDR3 sequence is 15 residues long. Trimming shortened V by 1 base and J by 8 bases, and 17 bases separated the two germline ends. CDR3: CASSEGQQGISGYTF. The CDR3 nucleotides read TGTGCCAGCAGTGAAGGGCAGCAGGGTATAAGCGGCTACACCTTC.

In its sample, this clone was seen once. This chain links TRBV12-3 or TRBV12-4 with TRBJ1-2; D not resolved. There are 13 residues in the CDR3. V lost 3 bases and J lost 2, with 7 bases in between. CDR3 loop: CASSLAGNYGYTF. The CDR3, as DNA: TGTGCCAGCAGTTTGGCGGGAAACTATGGCTACACCTTC.

The chain recombines TRBV11-3 with TRBJ2-3; weak D call: TRBD2 (6 bases). This CDR3 has 15 amino acids. Germline V CDR1 and CDR2: SGHNT, YENEEA. Trimming stripped 5 bases from V and 2 bases from J, with 14 bases between. The CDR3 region has the DNA TGTGCCAGCAGCAAAGGACTAAGCCACACAGATACGCAGTATTTT. Its protein product is CASSKGLSHTDTQYF.

The V gene is TRBV6-2 or TRBV6-3, the J gene TRBJ2-6; 7 nucleotides line up with TRBD1. The V and J ends lost 5 bases and 0 bases, in that order; junction bases with no gene match: 4. Germline V lookup: CDR1 MNHEY, CDR2 SVGEGT. The CDR3 contains 16 residues. CDR3 in amino acids: CASSTGVTSGANVLTF. DNA of the CDR3: TGTGCCAGCAGTACAGGGGTAACCTCTGGGGCCAACGTCCTGACTTTC.

This chain joins TRBV2 and TRBJ1-5; tentatively, D is TRBD1 (5 bases). Per germline, CDR1 SNHLY and CDR2 FYNNEI. The V and J ends lost 2 bases and 1 base respectively, with 15 bases between them. The CDR3 consists of 17 residues. CDR3 amino acids: CASSEQGQRGSNQPQHF. DNA for the CDR3: TGTGCCAGCAGTGAACAGGGTCAAAGAGGAAGCAATCAGCCCCAGCATTTT.

The chain employs TRBV5-1 and TRBJ1-2; tentatively, D is TRBD1 (6 bases). Trimming removed 6 bases from V and 5 bases from J, with 23 bases in between. In germline, CDR1 is SGHRS, CDR2 YFSETQ. This CDR3 region has 16 residues. The CDR3: CASMESRDTREYGYTF. The CDR3 region has the DNA TGCGCCAGCATGGAAAGCCGGGACACAAGAGAGTATGGCTACACCTTC. The full variable domain, with the rest looked up from reference TRBV5-1 and TRBJ1-2, is KAGVTQTPRYLIKTRGQQVTLSCSPISGHRSVSWYQQTPGQGLQFLFEYFSETQRNKGNFPGRFSGRQFSNSRSEMNVSTLELGDSALYLCASMESRDTREYGYTFGSGTRLTVV.

This clone was seen just once. CDR3 sequence: CASSLFRGGRNTGELFF. The CDR3 DNA is TGTGCCAGCAGCTTATTTCGGGGGGGCAGGAACACCGGGGAGCTGTTTTTT. J is TRBJ2-2 and V is TRBV5-4; 8 nucleotides line up with TRBD2. The CDR3 covers 17 residues. Germline V gene data show CDR1 as SGHNT and CDR2 as YYREEE (reference sequence). V was pared by 2 bases and J by 1 base, with 7 bases of the junction left unmatched. Drawing the rest from reference TRBV5-4 and TRBJ2-2, the complete variable domain is ETGVTQSPTHLIKTRGQQVTLRCSSQSGHNTVSWYQQALGQGPQFIFQYYREEENGRGNFPPRFSGLQFPNYSSELNVNALELDDSALYLCASSLFRGGRNTGELFFGEGSRLTVL.

The chain uses TRBV30 and TRBJ2-2, with 7 bases aligning to TRBD2. The CDR3 has 14 amino acids. The V and J ends lost 2 bases and 6 bases, in that order; junction bases with no gene match: 6. The V gene's germline CDR1 is GTSNPN and CDR2 SVGIG (reference sequence). Written as DNA, the CDR3 is TGTGCCTGGAGTCTATCAGGGAGGGCCGGGGAGCTGTTTTTT. Translating it yields CAWSLSGRAGELFF.

The chain links TRBV11-2 to TRBJ2-5; D might be TRBD1 (6 bases). The CDR3 has 15 residues. Trimming pared 1 base from V and 5 bases from J, leaving 14 bases between. Per the germline V gene, CDR1 is SGHAT and CDR2 is FQNNGV. CDR3 sequence (DNA): TGTGCCAGCAGCTTAGCACAGGGTTTTAGGGAGACCCAGTACTTC. Translation gives CASSLAQGFRETQYF. The full variable domain, its missing parts supplied by reference TRBV11-2 and TRBJ2-5, is EAGVAQSPRYKIIEKRQSVAFWCNPISGHATLYWYQQILGQGPKLLIQFQNNGVVDDSQLPKDRFSAERLKGVDSTLKIQPAKLEDSAVYLCASSLAQGFRETQYFGPGTRLLVL.

The chain combines TRBV30 with TRBJ1-5, with D hard to call. Germline CDR1 GTSNPN, CDR2 SVGIG (reference sequence). This CDR3 spans 14 amino acids. Trimming removed 1 base from V and 2 bases from J, with 9 bases in between. CDR3 DNA: TGTGCCTGGAGTGGAGACTGGGGCAATCAGCCCCAGCATTTT. Its translation is CAWSGDWGNQPQHF.

This chain connects TRBV27 to TRBJ1-5, with 7 bases aligning to TRBD1. Per germline, CDR1 MNHEY and CDR2 SMNVEV (reference sequence). J was trimmed by 5 bases and V by 3 bases; bases with no gene match: 4. The CDR3 is 14 residues long. CDR3 residues: CASSFRQGHQPQHF. The CDR3 region has the DNA TGTGCCAGCAGTTTTCGACAGGGACATCAGCCCCAGCATTTT.

The chain couples TRBV5-6 to TRBJ2-7; D perhaps matches TRBD1 (6 bases). V was cut by 2 bases and J by 7 bases, with 10 bases left in between. CDR3 length equals 12 residues. CDR1 is SGHDT, CDR2 YYEEEE, per germline. The CDR3, as DNA: TGTGCCAGCAGCTTCAGGGGAAATGAGCAGTACTTC. This encodes CASSFRGNEQYF.

This chain connects TRBV30 to TRBJ1-3; D not resolved. The CDR3 runs 12 residues. Trimming removed 0 bases from V and 6 bases from J, with 6 bases in between. The germline CDR1 and CDR2 sequences are GTSNPN and SVGIG (reference sequence). Here the CDR3 DNA reads TGTGCCTGGAGTGTAGCTGAAAACACCATATATTTT. Translation: CAWSVAENTIYF.

This chain uses TRBV7-3 with TRBJ1-1; D is undetermined. CDR1 is SGHTA and CDR2 is FQGTGA in the germline V gene. The CDR3 extends over 15 amino acids. Trimming left V 1 base short and J 4 bases short, with 13 bases between. As DNA, the CDR3 is TGTGCCAGCAGCTTAAACCCGGAGGCGAGCACTGAAGCTTTCTTT. Translated, it gives CASSLNPEASTEAFF.

The V gene is TRBV19, the J gene TRBJ1-1, with 9 bases that match TRBD1. The germline CDR1 and CDR2 sequences are LNHDA and SQIVND (reference sequence). The V segment lost 2 bases and the J segment 5 bases; nucleotides outside the gene matches: 9. This CDR3 is built from 16 residues. In DNA form, the CDR3 reads TGTGCCAGTAGTATATGGGGGACAGGGCAACGGACTGAAGCTTTCTTT. It is translated as CASSIWGTGQRTEAFF.

Ten or more counts support this clone. The chain carries TRBV6-5 and TRBJ2-2, with a tentative D call TRBD1 (6 bases). The germline V and J ends were trimmed by 7 bases and 3 bases, with 15 bases remaining between them. Per the germline V gene, CDR1 is MNHEY and CDR2 is SVGAGI. The CDR3 is 15 amino acids. CDR3 loop: CASIPGARDTGELFF. The DNA for the CDR3 is TGTGCCAGCATACCAGGGGCCCGGGACACCGGGGAGCTGTTTTTT.

The chain uses TRBV6-5 and TRBJ1-2; no definite D call. The CDR3 runs 14 residues. Trimming cost V 7 bases and J 7 bases, with 19 bases left between them. Germline lookup yields CDR1 MNHEY and CDR2 SVGAGI. CDR3 loop: CASTASRIGGGYTF. In DNA, the CDR3 is TGTGCCAGCACTGCAAGCCGTATCGGTGGTGGCTACACCTTC.

The chain couples TRBV27 to TRBJ1-3; D uncertain. V lost 4 bases and J 8 bases, leaving 12 bases between the germline ends. The CDR3 spans 13 residues. Germline V lookup: CDR1 MNHEY, CDR2 SMNVEV (reference sequence). The CDR3 DNA is TGTGCCAGCAGTTCCGCAGGTCGTCACACCATATATTTT. This codes for CASSSAGRHTIYF.

This chain uses TRBV5-1 with TRBJ2-1; tentatively, D is TRBD2 (5 bases). Germline-derived CDR1 and CDR2 are SGHRS and YFSETQ. The CDR3 runs to 13 residues. Trimming shortened V by 4 bases and J by 4 bases, and 9 bases separated the two germline ends. The CDR3 nucleotides read TGCGCCAGCAGCCCGGACTTGTACAATGAGCAGTTCTTC. Amino acid sequence: CASSPDLYNEQFF.

The CDR3 DNA is TGTGCCAGCAACCCTAGGCACGAGCAGTACGTC. Its translation: CASNPRHEQYV. The genes are TRBV27 and TRBJ2-7; D is undetermined. This CDR3 comprises 11 residues. The V end lost 7 bases, the J end lost 5 bases, and 9 bases lay between the germline ends. Germline V lookup: CDR1 MNHEY, CDR2 SMNVEV (reference sequence).

J is TRBJ1-1 and V is TRBV6-2 or TRBV6-3; D perhaps matches TRBD1 (5 bases). With 0 bases removed from V and 1 base from J, the gap between germline ends came to 9 bases. Germline assignment: CDR1 MNHEY and CDR2 SVGEGT. This CDR3 is 15 amino acids long. The CDR3 spells CASSYSGHPNTEAFF. Written as DNA, the CDR3 is TGTGCCAGCAGTTACTCAGGACATCCGAACACTGAAGCTTTCTTT.

The chain employs TRBV5-6 and TRBJ1-1; 9 positions agree with TRBD1. V lost 4 bases and J lost 6; bases outside the gene matches: 7. Per germline, CDR1 SGHDT and CDR2 YYEEEE. There are 14 residues in the CDR3. CDR3 sequence: CASSHTGGWAEAFF. In nucleotides, the CDR3 is TGTGCCAGCAGCCATACAGGGGGCTGGGCTGAAGCTTTCTTT.

V and J are TRBV28 and TRBJ2-3; 13 positions match TRBD2. V lost 7 bases and J lost 4; bases outside the gene matches: 17. Germline values: CDR1 MDHEN, CDR2 SYDVKM. This CDR3 is 19 amino acids long. The CDR3 bases are TGTGCCAGCAAAGCACCCCTCGCGGGACTAGCGGGGTTGGCAGATACGCAGTATTTT. Its translation is CASKAPLAGLAGLADTQYF.

The chain has TRBV3-1 (or the pseudogene TRBV3-2) and TRBJ1-6; a weak D match, TRBD1 (5 bases). CDR3 length: 14 residues. Germline-derived CDR1 and CDR2 are LGHDT and YNNKEL (reference sequence). V was trimmed by 4 bases and J by 9 bases, leaving 13 bases between them. CDR3 sequence reads: CASSLQGNGSPLHF. The DNA for the CDR3 is TGTGCCAGCAGCCTGCAGGGCAATGGTTCACCCCTCCACTTT.

The chain employs TRBV19 and TRBJ2-5, with D perhaps TRBD2 (6 bases). This CDR3 spans 12 amino acids. Trimming cost V 6 bases and J 9 bases, with 14 bases left between them. CDR1 is LNHDA, CDR2 SQIVND, per germline (reference sequence). The CDR3, as DNA: TGTGCCAGTAGACTCTCGGGGGAAGCCCAGTACTTC. Its translation: CASRLSGEAQYF.

The V gene is TRBV19, the J gene TRBJ2-5; no reliable D call. CDR1 and CDR2 from the germline V gene are LNHDA and SQIVND (reference sequence). The V end lost 5 bases, the J end lost 4 bases, and 14 bases lay between the germline ends. This CDR3 has 14 amino acids. In DNA form, the CDR3 reads TGTGCCAGTAGTGCCGACTCGCTGGGAGAGACCCAGTACTTC. This gives the protein CASSADSLGETQYF. Full variable domain (missing parts from reference TRBV19 and TRBJ2-5): DGGITQSPKYLFRKEGQNVTLSCEQNLNHDAMYWYRQDPGQGLRLIYYSQIVNDFQKGDIAEGYSVSREKKESFPLTVTSAQKNPTAFYLCASSADSLGETQYFGPGTRLLVL.